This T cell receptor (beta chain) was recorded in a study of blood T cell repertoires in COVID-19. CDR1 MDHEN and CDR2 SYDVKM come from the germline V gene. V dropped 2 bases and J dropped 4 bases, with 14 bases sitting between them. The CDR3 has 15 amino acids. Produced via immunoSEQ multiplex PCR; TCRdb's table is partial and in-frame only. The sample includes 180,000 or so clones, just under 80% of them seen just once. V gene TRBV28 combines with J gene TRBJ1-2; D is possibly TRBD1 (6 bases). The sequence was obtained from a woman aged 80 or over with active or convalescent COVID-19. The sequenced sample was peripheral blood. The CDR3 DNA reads TGTGCCAGCAGTTTAACGTGGCAGGGGAGCTATGGCTACACCTTC. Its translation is CASSLTWQGSYGYTF.